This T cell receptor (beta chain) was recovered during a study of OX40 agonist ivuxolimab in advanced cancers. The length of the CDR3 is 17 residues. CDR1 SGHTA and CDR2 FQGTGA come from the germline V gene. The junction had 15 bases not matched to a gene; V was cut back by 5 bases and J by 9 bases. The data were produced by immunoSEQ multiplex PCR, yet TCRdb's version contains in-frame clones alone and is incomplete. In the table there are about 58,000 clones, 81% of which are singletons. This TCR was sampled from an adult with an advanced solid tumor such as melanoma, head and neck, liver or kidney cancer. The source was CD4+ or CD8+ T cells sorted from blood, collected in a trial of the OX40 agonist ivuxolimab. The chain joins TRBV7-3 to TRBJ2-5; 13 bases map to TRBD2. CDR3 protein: CASSPGTSGAWGSAQYF. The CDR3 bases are TGTGCCAGCAGCCCCGGGACTAGCGGGGCCTGGGGGTCGGCCCAGTACTTC.